This paragraph covers one T cell receptor (beta chain) sequence. With 5 bases removed from V and 5 bases from J, the gap between germline ends came to 18 bases. The CDR3 has 15 amino acids. From germline, CDR1 is MDHEN and CDR2 SYDVKM. Per the original methods: Reference gene primer amplification gave nucleated cell count estimates. This table comes from immunoSEQ multiplex PCR, and its TCRdb copy is limited to in-frame clones, with some not included. V and J calls and clone size are as listed in that table; D and trimming were resolved from the DNA. The table lists roughly 330,000 clones, approximately 88% of them singletons. The data belong to a study of blood T cell repertoires in COVID-19. As for the study in general: PBMCs, B-cell-depleted T cells, or T cells were the source of the cDNA or gDNA that made up the material.

Across about two dozen US areas, participants ranged in age from 18 to 89 years. The recovered donors of Cohort 3 showed two negative PCRs, clearance, or symptom resolution. Sequencing used PBMCs or T cells enriched from blood (not recorded which). The chain uses TRBV28 and TRBJ1-1; D is unresolved. This TCR came from a young man who had recovered from COVID-19. The CDR3 here is CASSPPSRRGTEAFF. The CDR3 DNA reads TGTGCCAGCAGTCCCCCATCTCGACGGGGAACTGAAGCTTTCTTT.